This TCR beta chain was identified during a study of T cells in Graves' hyperthyroidism and ophthalmopathy. Diagnosing involved the use of clinical symptoms, serum thyroxine and TRAb, thyroid ultrasound and orbital computed tomography. PBMCs were collected from an approximately 10 ml volume of fresh peripheral blood. RNA transcripts were the template for amplifying TCR beta CDR3 regions. Using the HTBI primer set, a first-round RT-PCR was run on the TCR CDR3. TCRdb re-called the multiplex PCR reads through MiXCR, storing one row per CDR3 protein. The data contain 500,000 or so distinct CDR3 sequences, about 16% of them singletons. This clonotype was seen many times. This receptor was obtained from a woman aged 25 to 39 with Graves' ophthalmopathy. What was sequenced was blood.

CDR3 nucleotides: TGTGCCAGCAGAGAGTCGGGGACAAACAATGAGCAGTTCTTC. Protein: CASRESGTNNEQFF. The genes are TRBV7-9 and TRBJ2-1; the D gene is possibly TRBD1 (6 bases). The V gene's germline CDR1 is SEHNR and CDR2 FQNEAQ (reference sequence). This CDR3 has 14 amino acids. Between the trimmed V and J ends, which lost 6 bases and 5 bases, there was a span of 14 bases.